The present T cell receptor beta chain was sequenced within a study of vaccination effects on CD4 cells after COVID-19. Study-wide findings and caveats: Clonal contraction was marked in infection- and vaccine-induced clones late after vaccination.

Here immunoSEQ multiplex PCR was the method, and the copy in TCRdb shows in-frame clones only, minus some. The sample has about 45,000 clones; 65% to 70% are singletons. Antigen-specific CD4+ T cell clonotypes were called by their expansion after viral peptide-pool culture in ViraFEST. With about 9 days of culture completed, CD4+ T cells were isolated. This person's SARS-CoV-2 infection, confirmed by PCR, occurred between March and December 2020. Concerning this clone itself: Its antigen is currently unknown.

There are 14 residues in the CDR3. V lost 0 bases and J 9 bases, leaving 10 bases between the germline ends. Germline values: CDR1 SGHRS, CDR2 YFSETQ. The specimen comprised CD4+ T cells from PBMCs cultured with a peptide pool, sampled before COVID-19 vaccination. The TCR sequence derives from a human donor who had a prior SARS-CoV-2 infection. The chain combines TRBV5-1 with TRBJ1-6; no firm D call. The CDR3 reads CASSLGAVSSPLHF. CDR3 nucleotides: TGCGCCAGCAGCTTGGGGGCAGTTTCTTCACCCCTCCACTTT.